These T cell receptor beta chains were read from a single sample in a study of T-cell reconstitution after alpha-beta-depleted transplantation in children. TCRdb re-called the PCR reads through MiXCR, storing one row per CDR3 protein. The sample gives some 460,000 distinct CDR3 sequences, under 20% of which show up once; under 30% is in the top ten. The sequences come from PBMCs, mostly from graft donor cells, collected 360 days after TCRalphabeta/CD19-depleted stem cell transplant. Source of these receptors: a boy less than two years old who had a stem cell transplant for Wiskott-Aldrich syndrome, so the T cells may come from the graft donor. Both conserved end residues are part of each CDR3. A D gene is named only where the DNA matches it firmly. A clone size is listed for some rows: how often the clone was seen (once, few, many), or a class if it is expanded.

V gene,J gene,D gene,clone size,CDR3 DNA,CDR3 protein
TRBV18,TRBJ2-7,NA,once,TGTGCCAGCTCACCACCGATAGGGTATAACTACGAGCAGTACTTC,CASSPPIGYNYEQYF
TRBV27,TRBJ2-5,NA,NA,TGTGCCAGCAGGGAGTCAGGGATGTGGACCCAGTACTTC,CASRESGMWTQYF
TRBV6-2/TRBV6-3,TRBJ2-1,NA,few,TGTGCCAGCAGTTACGAGGCAGCCCGGTACAATGAGCAGTTCTTC,CASSYEAARYNEQFF
TRBV12-3/TRBV12-4,TRBJ2-3,NA,NA,TGTGCCAGCAGTTCAACGACTAGTTCGCTGTATTTT,CASSSTTSSLYF
TRBV29-1,TRBJ2-1,NA,many,TGCAGCGTTGAGTGGGGTGGATCCTACAATGAGCAGTTCTTC,CSVEWGGSYNEQFF
TRBV4-1,TRBJ2-1,NA,NA,TGCGCCAGCAGCCTGTTGTCTCGGGTGCACAATGAGCAGTTCTTC,CASSLLSRVHNEQFF
TRBV5-1,TRBJ2-3,NA,few,TGCGCCAGCAGCTTGGAGGTAGCAGTGGATACGCAGTATTTT,CASSLEVAVDTQYF
TRBV5-1,TRBJ2-7,NA,NA,TGCGCCAGCAGCCCGGGGACTTACTACGAGCAGTACTTC,CASSPGTYYEQYF
TRBV19,TRBJ2-1,TRBD2,many,TGTGCCAGTAGTAGTCGGGGGACTAGCTACAATGAGCAGTTCTTC,CASSSRGTSYNEQFF
TRBV12-3/TRBV12-4,TRBJ2-7,NA,many,TGTGCCAGCAGTCCCGGACAGCTCTACGAGCAGTACTTC,CASSPGQLYEQYF
TRBV12-3/TRBV12-4,TRBJ2-2,TRBD1,NA,TGTGCCAGCAGTCAGGGGGACACCGGGGAGCTGTTTTTT,CASSQGDTGELFF
TRBV20-1,TRBJ2-3,TRBD1,few,TGCAGTGCTATATTACAGGGGACCTTGAATACGCAGTATTTT,CSAILQGTLNTQYF
TRBV5-1,TRBJ2-2,TRBD2,few,TGCGCCAGCAGCCCCGACCCCGGGAGGACCGGGGAGCTGTTTTTT,CASSPDPGRTGELFF
TRBV24-1,TRBJ2-2,NA,NA,TGTGCCACCAGTAACGAGGATCCCCACACCGGGGAGCTGTTTTTT,CATSNEDPHTGELFF
TRBV5-1,TRBJ2-7,TRBD1,few,TGCGCCAGCAGCGGTGCCGGGACAGGGCTGCGGGAGCAGTACTTC,CASSGAGTGLREQYF
TRBV10-3,TRBJ2-2,NA,few,TGTGCCATCGGCGAGGGGGAGACCGGGGAGCTGTTTTTT,CAIGEGETGELFF
TRBV5-4,TRBJ2-5,NA,NA,TGTGCCAGCAGCTCCGGACCGGGAGAGACCCAGTACTTC,CASSSGPGETQYF
TRBV6-2/TRBV6-3,TRBJ2-7,NA,few,TGTGCCAGCAGTAGTAAGTACTCCTACGAGCAGTACTTC,CASSSKYSYEQYF
TRBV29-1,TRBJ2-3,NA,few,TGCAGCGTTGGGGAGGGGGGCACAGATACGCAGTATTTT,CSVGEGGTDTQYF
TRBV21-1,TRBJ2-4,NA,NA,TGTGCCAGCAAAGCCCTGTTACGGCGCGGCAAAAACATTCAGTACTTC,CASKALLRRGKNIQYF
TRBV25-1,TRBJ2-5,NA,few,TGTGCCAGCAGTCGCCTCTGGGAGACCCAGTACTTC,CASSRLWETQYF
TRBV15,TRBJ1-1,NA,NA,TGTGCCACCAGCATCAGGAGGGACACTGAAGCTTTCTTT,CATSIRRDTEAFF
TRBV12-3/TRBV12-4,TRBJ2-7,NA,few,TGTGCCAGCAGTTTAGTGTTGCAGGACCGCACCCGCTACGAGCAGTACTTC,CASSLVLQDRTRYEQYF